The 27 T cell receptor gamma chains given below trace back to one sample, sequenced in a study of gamma delta lymphoproliferative disorders and STAT genes. PBMCs from patients and controls supplied the genomic DNA for sequencing. TCRdb re-processed the multiplex PCR reads using CATT. The table lists approximately 1,300 gamma-chain clones, about an eighth of them singletons, with 17% in the top ten. Sequences were obtained from blood. These receptors all come from a human donor in good health.

This clone is a singleton in its sample. The chain joins TRGV3 to TRGJ1 or TRGJ2. The J gene, not given by TCRdb, was assigned here from a germline match of the nucleotide sequence. Germline V lookup: CDR1 VTNTFY, CDR2 YDVSTARD (reference sequence). Trimming cost V 0 bases and J 6 bases; bases outside gene matches: 8. The CDR3 runs to 14 residues. The CDR3 reads CATWDRPKIYKKLF. CDR3 sequence (DNA): TGTGCCACCTGGGACAGGCCAAAAATTTATAAGAAACTCTTT.

Regarding this clone: TCRdb's listed protein matches a much larger clone and diverges from this DNA's translation at residue 11, likely through a read error; the protein shown comes from the DNA. V gene assignment gives TRGV8, but the J gene was left uncalled. Germline V gene data show CDR1 as VENAVY and CDR2 as YDSYNSRV. This CDR3 has 13 residues. The CDR3 DNA follows: TGTGCCACCTGGGATAGGCGTGAATATAAGAGACTCTTT. It is translated as CATWDRREYKRLF.

By share, this clone counts as large. The chain joins TRGV4 to TRGJP2. The J gene is absent in TCRdb and was assigned here via DNA matching to germline. The J segment lost 7 bases and the V segment lost 7 bases, leaving 6 bases of the junction unmatched. The CDR3 runs to 12 residues. From germline, CDR1 is EGSTGY and CDR2 YDSYTSSV. CDR3: CATCDADWIKTF. The CDR3 DNA sequence: TGTGCCACCTGTGACGCTGATTGGATCAAGACGTTT.

This clone is deemed medium-sized. This sequence joins TRGV9 and TRGJ1 or TRGJ2. Assignment of the J gene here rests on matching the DNA to germline, because TCRdb gives none. The CDR3 runs to 10 residues. The J segment lost 11 bases and the V segment lost 0 bases, leaving 1 base of the junction unmatched. The germline CDR1 and CDR2 sequences are GITISATS and ISYDGTV (reference sequence). CDR3 coding DNA: TGTGCCTTGTGGGAGGTGGAGAAACTCTTT. It is translated as CALWEVEKLF.

By share, this clone ranks as medium-sized. The gene calls are TRGV2 and TRGJP2. The J gene is absent in TCRdb and was assigned here via DNA matching to germline. The CDR3 has 13 residues. With V trimmed by 3 bases and J by 4 bases, 2 bases remained unmatched. CDR1 and CDR2 (germline): EGSNGY, YDSYNSKV. The CDR3 loop is CATWDPSDWIKTF. The CDR3 coding sequence is TGTGCCACCTGGGACCCTAGTGATTGGATCAAGACGTTT.

This clone is large. The chain is built from TRGV10 and TRGJ1 or TRGJ2. Since TCRdb gives no J gene, matching the DNA to germline was used here to assign it. TRGV10 belongs to the ORF category, with a function that is uncertain. The CDR3 covers 14 residues. The V gene end was trimmed by 7 bases and the J gene end by 2 bases; junction bases not matched to a gene: 9. The CDR3 bases are TGTGCTGCGTGGTCGGAAACAGATTATTATAAGAAACTCTTT. Encoded protein: CAAWSETDYYKKLF.

By sample fraction, this clone is medium-sized. The chain employs TRGV2 and TRGJ1 or TRGJ2. TCRdb gives no J gene; it was assigned here by matching the DNA to germline. Germline values: CDR1 EGSNGY, CDR2 YDSYNSKV. V gave up 3 bases and J gave up 6 bases; unmatched junction bases: 8. This CDR3 is built from 13 residues. The CDR3 reads CATWDSFCYKKLF. CDR3 DNA sequence: TGTGCCACCTGGGACAGCTTTTGTTATAAGAAACTCTTT.

Sample share makes this clone medium-sized (0.01 to 0.1%). The DNA is omitted, as the CDR3 cannot be located on it reliably, and the CDR3 follows TCRdb's listing. The V gene reported is TRGV11; the J gene is uncalled. TRGV11 is filed as an ORF, its function uncertain. The CDR3 spans 18 amino acids, including both terminal residues. The CDR3 loop reads CTTVPAGLGTQNYYKKLF.

By share, this clone counts as large. CDR3 in amino acids: CAAWATGWFKIF. For the CDR3, the DNA is TGTGCTGCGTGGGCAACTGGTTGGTTCAAGATATTT. V gene TRGV10 combines with J gene TRGJP1. TCRdb does not report a J gene; here it was assigned by matching the DNA to germline references. TRGV10 is filed as an ORF, its function uncertain. V shed 8 bases and J 5 bases; nucleotides not matched to a gene: 3. The CDR3 consists of 12 residues.

On this clone: This DNA's translation differs at residue 5 from TCRdb's protein, which comes from a much larger clone; a read error is likely, and the protein shown is translated from the DNA. The chain couples TRGV3 to TRGJ1 or TRGJ2. The J gene comes from matching the DNA to germline here; TCRdb lacks it. Germline CDR1 VTNTFY, CDR2 YDVSTARD (reference sequence). The CDR3 runs to 11 residues. V was pared by 5 bases and J by 10 bases, with 8 bases of the junction left unmatched. The DNA for the CDR3 is TGTGCCACCTGGGGCACTCACAAGAAACTCTTT. Translation: CATWGTHKKLF.

The chain employs TRGV4 and TRGJP1. TCRdb offers no J gene call, so here the DNA was matched to germline to obtain one. The CDR3 runs 15 residues. V lost 5 bases to trimming and J lost 0 bases; unmatched junction nucleotides: 6. From germline, CDR1 is EGSTGY and CDR2 YDSYTSSV. The CDR3 sequence: CATWGLYTTGWFKIF. The CDR3 DNA reads TGTGCCACCTGGGGGTTGTATACCACTGGTTGGTTCAAGATATTT.

This clone is medium-sized within its sample. The chain carries TRGV2 and TRGJP1. Here the J gene came from matching the DNA to germline, since TCRdb omits it. The V and J ends lost 5 bases and 0 bases, in that order; junction bases with no gene match: 18. The germline gives CDR1 EGSNGY, CDR2 YDSYNSKV. The length of the CDR3 is 19 residues. The chain's CDR3 is CATWGGPPHLNTTGWFKIF. The CDR3 nucleotides are TGTGCCACCTGGGGAGGTCCCCCCCACCTGAATACCACTGGTTGGTTCAAGATATTT.

This clone is labeled as large. V gene TRGV2 combines with J gene TRGJP2. No J gene was available from TCRdb, and it was assigned here by a germline match of the DNA. Trimming at V came to 0 bases and at J to 3 bases, leaving 7 bases not matched to a gene. CDR3 length equals 16 residues. Per the germline V gene, CDR1 is EGSNGY and CDR2 is YDSYNSKV. The CDR3 nucleotides are TGTGCCACCTGGGACGGGCCTAGAGGTAGTGATTGGATCAAGACGTTT. This codes for CATWDGPRGSDWIKTF.

By sample share, this clone is medium-sized. This sequence joins TRGV8 and TRGJP1. Since TCRdb gives no J gene, matching the DNA to germline was used here to assign it. Germline CDR1 reads VENAVY; CDR2 reads YDSYNSRV. V trimming: 12 bases; J trimming: 4 bases; junction bases outside the gene matches: 14. This CDR3 has 14 residues. CDR3 sequence (DNA): TGTGCCGCCAATCTCAGCGGCACTGGTTGGTTCAAGATATTT. Its translation: CAANLSGTGWFKIF.

For this clone: No DNA is shown, since the ends of the CDR3 on it are uncertain; the CDR3 is the one TCRdb lists. The J segment was not called; the V segment is TRGV11. TRGV11 is annotated as an ORF whose role is uncertain. The CDR3 spans 17 residues, counting both ends. CDR3 amino acids: CTTVPAGPYTTDWFKIF.

V and J are TRGV4 and TRGJP2. TCRdb is silent on the J gene; assignment here came from matching the DNA to germline. The CDR3 contains 16 residues. Trimming took 0 bases from V and 0 from J; bases not matched to a gene: 4. CDR1 is EGSTGY, CDR2 YDSYTSSV, per germline. The CDR3 sequence: CATWDGRYSSDWIKTF. CDR3 sequence (DNA): TGTGCCACCTGGGATGGGCGCTATAGTAGTGATTGGATCAAGACGTTT.

This clone is labeled large (0.1 to 1%). The chain recombines TRGV10 with TRGJP1. TCRdb lists no J gene, so it was determined here by aligning the DNA to germline. TRGV10 is an ORF, and what it does is uncertain. The CDR3 has 14 residues. Trimming took 9 bases from V and 0 from J; bases not matched to a gene: 5. Here the CDR3 reads CAACAHTTGWFKIF. The CDR3 bases are TGTGCTGCGTGCGCCCATACCACTGGTTGGTTCAAGATATTT.

A remark on this clone: The DNA is omitted, as the CDR3 cannot be located on it reliably, and the CDR3 follows TCRdb's listing. No J gene was named, though the V gene is TRGV11. TRGV11 is designated an ORF whose function remains uncertain. The CDR3 comprises 18 residues, both ends counted. This chain's CDR3 is CACWIRRARNSLAVEQHF.

By frequency in the sample, this clone is large. This rearrangement joins TRGV3 to TRGJ1 or TRGJ2. In the absence of a J gene in TCRdb, the DNA was matched to germline to assign it here. The CDR3 runs 11 residues. V dropped 3 bases and J dropped 7; count of bases not matched to a gene: 3. Per the germline V gene, CDR1 is VTNTFY and CDR2 is YDVSTARD (reference sequence). CDR3 DNA: TGTGCCACCTGGGACTGGTATAAGAAACTCTTT. Translation gives CATWDWYKKLF.

By share, this clone counts as medium-sized. The chain employs TRGV9 and TRGJ1 or TRGJ2. Because TCRdb records no J gene, it was assigned here through a match of the DNA to germline. This CDR3 comprises 15 residues. V trimming: 0 bases; J trimming: 0 bases; junction bases outside the gene matches: 5. Germline loops: CDR1 GITISATS, CDR2 ISYDGTV (reference sequence). In DNA, the CDR3 is TGTGCCTTGTGGGAGGTGCTCCGGAATTATTATAAGAAACTCTTT. Translated: CALWEVLRNYYKKLF.

This clone is medium-sized. The chain's CDR3 is CALWEVVHPLNYYKKLF. The CDR3 DNA sequence: TGTGCCTTGTGGGAGGTGGTGCATCCCCTGAATTATTATAAGAAACTCTTT. The chain uses TRGV9 and TRGJ1 or TRGJ2. The J gene was missing in TCRdb and was found by matching the end of the DNA to germline. Unmatched junction bases numbered 11, after V lost 0 bases and J lost 0 bases. Germline V gene sequence: CDR1 GITISATS, CDR2 ISYDGTV (reference sequence). The CDR3 consists of 17 residues.

By share of the sample, this clone is large. The DNA for the CDR3 is TGTGCTGCGTGGGAAGAGAAAGTAAAGAAACTCTTT. This encodes CAAWEEKVKKLF. The chain couples TRGV10 to TRGJ1 or TRGJ2. Because TCRdb records no J gene, it was assigned here through a match of the DNA to germline. TRGV10 is recorded as an ORF, its role being uncertain. The CDR3 runs 12 residues. Trimming took 8 bases from V and 10 from J; bases not matched to a gene: 12.

This clone was detected a few times. The V gene is TRGV10, the J gene TRGJP2. TCRdb gives no J gene; it was assigned here by matching the DNA to germline. TRGV10 is given ORF status, its function remaining uncertain. Losses at the gene ends were 11 bases for V and 0 bases for J; bases not matched to a gene: 4. The CDR3 consists of 13 residues. CDR3 in DNA: TGTGCTGCGGGATATAGTAGTGATTGGATCAAGACGTTT. Translation gives CAAGYSSDWIKTF.

The rearrangement links TRGV10 to TRGJP1. The J gene, missing from TCRdb, was assigned here through DNA to germline matching. TRGV10 is sorted into the ORF group, with uncertain function. The ends lost 8 bases at V and 3 bases at J; junction bases unmatched: 7. There are 14 residues in the CDR3. The CDR3 loop is CAAWQLATGWFKIF. CDR3 DNA sequence: TGTGCTGCGTGGCAGCTTGCCACTGGTTGGTTCAAGATATTT.

The J gene is TRGJP2, the V gene TRGV4. No J gene is reported in TCRdb; it was inferred here by comparing the DNA with germline. CDR3 size: 14 residues. CDR1 is EGSTGY and CDR2 is YDSYTSSV in the germline V gene. V was clipped by 4 bases and J by 8 bases; unmatched bases: 10. CDR3 amino acids: CATWDGLWDWIKTF. DNA of the CDR3: TGTGCCACCTGGGACGGGCTTTGGGATTGGATCAAGACGTTT.

This chain uses TRGV11 with TRGJP1. As TCRdb names no J gene, one was assigned here on the basis of a DNA match to germline. TRGV11 is assigned to the ORF class and has an uncertain function. This CDR3 region has 14 residues. The junction had 7 bases not matched to a gene; V was cut back by 6 bases and J by 6 bases. Here the CDR3 reads CACWIGAAGWFKIF. In DNA, the CDR3 is TGTGCCTGCTGGATTGGCGCAGCTGGTTGGTTCAAGATATTT.

This clone was picked up a small number of times. The DNA is omitted, as the CDR3 cannot be located on it reliably, and the CDR3 follows TCRdb's listing. The V gene call is TRGV11, and the J gene call is absent. TRGV11 is an ORF, and what it does is uncertain. The CDR3 is 17 amino acids in total, end residues counted. CDR3: CTTVPAGLGTSDWIKTF.